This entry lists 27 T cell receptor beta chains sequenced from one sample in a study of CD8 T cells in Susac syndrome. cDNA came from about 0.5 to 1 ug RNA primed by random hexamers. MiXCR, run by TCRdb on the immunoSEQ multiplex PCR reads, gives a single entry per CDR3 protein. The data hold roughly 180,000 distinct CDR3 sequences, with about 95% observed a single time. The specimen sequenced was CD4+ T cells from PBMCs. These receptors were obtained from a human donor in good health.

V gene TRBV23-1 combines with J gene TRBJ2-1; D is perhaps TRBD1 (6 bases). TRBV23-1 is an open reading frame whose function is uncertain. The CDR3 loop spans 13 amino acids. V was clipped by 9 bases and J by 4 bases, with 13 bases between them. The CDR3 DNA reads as TGCGCCAGTTTGGACAGCTTATACAATGAGCAGTTCTTC. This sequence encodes CASLDSLYNEQFF.

The CDR3 is CASSLATKNTEAFF. In DNA form, the CDR3 reads TGCGCCAGCAGCTTGGCCACCAAGAACACTGAAGCTTTCTTT. The rearrangement joins TRBV5-1 to TRBJ1-1; D is ambiguous. The CDR3 runs to 14 residues. Germline values: CDR1 SGHRS, CDR2 YFSETQ. V lost 0 bases, J lost 1 base, and 7 bases lay in between. Filled out from reference TRBV5-1 and TRBJ1-1, the complete variable domain reads KAGVTQTPRYLIKTRGQQVTLSCSPISGHRSVSWYQQTPGQGLQFLFEYFSETQRNKGNFPGRFSGRQFSNSRSEMNVSTLELGDSALYLCASSLATKNTEAFFGQGTRLTVV.

CDR3: CASSLIQPTGELFF. The CDR3 nucleotides are TGTGCCAGCAGTTTAATACAGCCAACCGGGGAGCTGTTTTTT. The chain couples TRBV12-3 or TRBV12-4 to TRBJ2-2; D is undetermined. Trimming left V 2 bases short and J 5 bases short, with 9 bases between. The CDR3 spans 14 residues.

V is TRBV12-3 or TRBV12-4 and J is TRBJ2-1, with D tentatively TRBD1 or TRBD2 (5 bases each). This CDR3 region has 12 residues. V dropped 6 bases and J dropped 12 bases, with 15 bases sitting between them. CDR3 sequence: CASRGTGGGQFF. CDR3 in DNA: TGTGCCAGCAGGGGGACGGGTGGGGGGCAGTTCTTC.

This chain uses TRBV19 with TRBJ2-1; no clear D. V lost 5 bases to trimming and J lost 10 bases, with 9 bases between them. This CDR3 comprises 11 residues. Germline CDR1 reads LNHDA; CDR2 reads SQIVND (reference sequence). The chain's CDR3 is CASSRSREQFF. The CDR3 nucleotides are TGTGCCAGTAGTCGCTCCCGGGAGCAGTTCTTC.

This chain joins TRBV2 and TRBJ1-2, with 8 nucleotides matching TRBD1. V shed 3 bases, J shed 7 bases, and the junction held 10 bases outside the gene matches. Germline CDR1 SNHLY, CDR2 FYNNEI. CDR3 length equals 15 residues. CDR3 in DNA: TGTGCCAGCAGTGAGGGGACAGGTTGGAAAGTTGGCTACACCTTC. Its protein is CASSEGTGWKVGYTF. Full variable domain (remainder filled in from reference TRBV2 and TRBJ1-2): EPEVTQTPSHQVTQMGQEVILRCVPISNHLYFYWYRQILGQKVEFLVSFYNNEISEKSEIFDDQFSVERPDGSNFTLKIRSTKLEDSAMYFCASSEGTGWKVGYTFGSGTRLTVV.

Written as DNA, the CDR3 is TGCAGCGTTGTCCCCCGCACAGGGGTCACCTACAATGAGCAGTTCTTC. Translation gives CSVVPRTGVTYNEQFF. The rearrangement links TRBV29-1 to TRBJ2-1, with 7 bases fitting TRBD1. The junction had 11 bases not matched to a gene; V was cut back by 4 bases and J by 2 bases. Per germline, CDR1 SQVTM and CDR2 ANQGSEA. The CDR3 length is 16 residues.

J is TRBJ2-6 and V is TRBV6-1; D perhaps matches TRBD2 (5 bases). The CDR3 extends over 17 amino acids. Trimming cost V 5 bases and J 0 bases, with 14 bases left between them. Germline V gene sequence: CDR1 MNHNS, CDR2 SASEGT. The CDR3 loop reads CASSPRVASSGANVLTF. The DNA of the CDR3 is TGTGCCAGCAGTCCGAGGGTCGCGAGCTCTGGGGCCAACGTCCTGACTTTC.

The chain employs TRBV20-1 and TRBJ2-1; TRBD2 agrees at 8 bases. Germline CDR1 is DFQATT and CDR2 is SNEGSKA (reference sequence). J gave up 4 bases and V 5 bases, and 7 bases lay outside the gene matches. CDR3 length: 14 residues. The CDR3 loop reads CSAPKSGRYNEQFF. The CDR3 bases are TGCAGTGCTCCGAAAAGCGGGAGATACAATGAGCAGTTCTTC.

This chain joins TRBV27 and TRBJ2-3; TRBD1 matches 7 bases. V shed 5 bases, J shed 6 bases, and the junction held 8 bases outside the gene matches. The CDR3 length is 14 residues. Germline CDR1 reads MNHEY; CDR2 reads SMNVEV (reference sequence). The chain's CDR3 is CASSRQGRVDTQYF. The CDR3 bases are TGTGCCAGCAGTAGACAGGGAAGGGTTGATACGCAGTATTTT.

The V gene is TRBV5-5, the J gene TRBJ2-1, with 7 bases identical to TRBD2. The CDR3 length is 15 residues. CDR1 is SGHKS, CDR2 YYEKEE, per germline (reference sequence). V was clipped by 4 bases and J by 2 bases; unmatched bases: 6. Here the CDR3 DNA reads TGTGCCAGCAGCACTATGGGGACTACCTACAATGAGCAGTTCTTC. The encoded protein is CASSTMGTTYNEQFF.

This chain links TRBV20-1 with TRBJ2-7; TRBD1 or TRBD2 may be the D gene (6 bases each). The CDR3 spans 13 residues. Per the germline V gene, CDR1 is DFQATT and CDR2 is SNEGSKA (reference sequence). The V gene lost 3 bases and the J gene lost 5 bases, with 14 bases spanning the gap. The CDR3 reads CSASGGRPHEQYF. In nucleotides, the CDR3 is TGCAGTGCTAGTGGGGGGCGCCCCCACGAGCAGTACTTC.

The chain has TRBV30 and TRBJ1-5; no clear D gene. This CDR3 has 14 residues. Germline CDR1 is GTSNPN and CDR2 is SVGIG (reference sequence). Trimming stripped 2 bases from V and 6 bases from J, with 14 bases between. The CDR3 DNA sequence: TGTGCCTGGAGTACCCCCAGGAGAGGTCAGCCCCAGCATTTT. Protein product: CAWSTPRRGQPQHF. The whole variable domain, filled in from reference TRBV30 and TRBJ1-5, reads SQTIHQWPATLVQPVGSPLSLECTVEGTSNPNLYWYRQAAGRGLQLLFYSVGIGQISSEVPQNLSASRPQDRQFILSSKKLLLSDSGFYLCAWSTPRRGQPQHFGDGTRLSIL.

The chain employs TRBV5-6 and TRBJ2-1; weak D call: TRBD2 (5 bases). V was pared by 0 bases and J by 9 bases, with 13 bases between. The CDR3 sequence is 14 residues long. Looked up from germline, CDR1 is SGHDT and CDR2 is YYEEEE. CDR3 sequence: CASSLAWGAGEQFF. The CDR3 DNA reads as TGTGCCAGCAGCTTGGCCTGGGGAGCCGGTGAGCAGTTCTTC.

The CDR3 here is CSARPPVGNEQFF. CDR3 DNA sequence: TGCAGTGCTAGGCCCCCCGTGGGGAATGAGCAGTTCTTC. The chain joins TRBV20-1 to TRBJ2-1; D gene unclear. The CDR3 runs to 13 residues. V shed 3 bases and J shed 7 bases, with 13 bases lying between them. Germline CDR1 reads DFQATT; CDR2 reads SNEGSKA (reference sequence).

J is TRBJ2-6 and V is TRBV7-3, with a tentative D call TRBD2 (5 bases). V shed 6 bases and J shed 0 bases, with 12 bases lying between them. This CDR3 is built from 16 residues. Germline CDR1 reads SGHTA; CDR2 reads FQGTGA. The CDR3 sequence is CASSSSGGSGANVLTF. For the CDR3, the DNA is TGTGCCAGCAGTTCCTCAGGAGGCTCTGGGGCCAACGTCCTGACTTTC. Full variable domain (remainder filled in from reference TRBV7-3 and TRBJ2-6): GAGVSQTPSNKVTEKGKYVELRCDPISGHTALYWYRQSLGQGPEFLIYFQGTGAADDSGLPNDRFFAVRPEGSVSTLKIQRTERGDSAVYLCASSSSGGSGANVLTFGAGSRLTVL.

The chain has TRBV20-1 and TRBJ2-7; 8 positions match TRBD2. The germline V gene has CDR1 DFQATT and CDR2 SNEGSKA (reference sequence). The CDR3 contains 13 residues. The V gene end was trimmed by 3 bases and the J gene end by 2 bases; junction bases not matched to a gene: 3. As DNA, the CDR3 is TGCAGTGCTAGGGCGGGGGGCGCCTACGAGCAGTACTTC. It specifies CSARAGGAYEQYF.

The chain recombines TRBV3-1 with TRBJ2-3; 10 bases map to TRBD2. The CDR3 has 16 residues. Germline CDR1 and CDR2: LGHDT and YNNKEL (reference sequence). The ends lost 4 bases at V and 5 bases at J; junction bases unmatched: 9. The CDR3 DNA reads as TGTGCCAGCAGCCGAAGAGCGGGAGGGCTGGGAGATACGCAGTATTTT. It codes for CASSRRAGGLGDTQYF.

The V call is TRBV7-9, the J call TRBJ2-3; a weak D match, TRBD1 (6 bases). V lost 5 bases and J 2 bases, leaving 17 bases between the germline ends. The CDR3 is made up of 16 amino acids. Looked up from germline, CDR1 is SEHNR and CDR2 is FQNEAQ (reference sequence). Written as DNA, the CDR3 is TGTGCCAGCAGCCTACTAACGGGACAACACACAGATACGCAGTATTTT. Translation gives CASSLLTGQHTDTQYF.

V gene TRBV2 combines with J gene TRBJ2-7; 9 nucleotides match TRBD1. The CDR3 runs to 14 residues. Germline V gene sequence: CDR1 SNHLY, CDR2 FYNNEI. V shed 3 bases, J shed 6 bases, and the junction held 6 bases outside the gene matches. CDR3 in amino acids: CASSDRDRVAEQYF. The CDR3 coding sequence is TGTGCCAGCAGTGACCGGGACAGGGTTGCCGAGCAGTACTTC.

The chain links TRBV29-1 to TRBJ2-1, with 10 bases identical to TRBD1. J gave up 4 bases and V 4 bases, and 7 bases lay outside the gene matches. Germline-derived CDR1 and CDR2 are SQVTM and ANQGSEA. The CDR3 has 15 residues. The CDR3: CSVVGGGQGYNEQFF. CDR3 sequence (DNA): TGCAGCGTTGTTGGAGGGGGACAGGGGTACAATGAGCAGTTCTTC.

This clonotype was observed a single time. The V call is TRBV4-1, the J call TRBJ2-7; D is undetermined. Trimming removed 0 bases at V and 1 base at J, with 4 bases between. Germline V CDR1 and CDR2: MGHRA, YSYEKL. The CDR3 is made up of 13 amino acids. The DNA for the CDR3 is TGCGCCAGCAGCCAAGATCGGTCCTACGAGCAGTACTTC. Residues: CASSQDRSYEQYF.

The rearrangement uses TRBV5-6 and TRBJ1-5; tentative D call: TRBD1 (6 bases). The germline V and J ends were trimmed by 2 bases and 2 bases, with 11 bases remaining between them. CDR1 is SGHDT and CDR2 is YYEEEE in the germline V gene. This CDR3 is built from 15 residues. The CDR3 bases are TGTGCCAGCAGCTTATGGGGGGCGCGCAATCAGCCCCAGCATTTT. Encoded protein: CASSLWGARNQPQHF.

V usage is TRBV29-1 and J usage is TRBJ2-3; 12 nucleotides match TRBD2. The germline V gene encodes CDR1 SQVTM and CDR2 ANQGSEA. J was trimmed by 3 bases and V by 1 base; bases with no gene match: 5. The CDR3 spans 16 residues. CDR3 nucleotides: TGCAGCGTTGAAGGGGGGCTAGCGGGAGGGACAGATACGCAGTATTTT. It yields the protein CSVEGGLAGGTDTQYF.

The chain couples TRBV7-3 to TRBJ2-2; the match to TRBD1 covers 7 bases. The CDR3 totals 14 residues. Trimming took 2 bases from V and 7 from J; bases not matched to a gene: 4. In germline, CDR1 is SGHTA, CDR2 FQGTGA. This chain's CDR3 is CASSLDRVIGELFF. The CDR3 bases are TGTGCCAGCAGCTTAGACAGGGTGATCGGGGAGCTGTTTTTT.

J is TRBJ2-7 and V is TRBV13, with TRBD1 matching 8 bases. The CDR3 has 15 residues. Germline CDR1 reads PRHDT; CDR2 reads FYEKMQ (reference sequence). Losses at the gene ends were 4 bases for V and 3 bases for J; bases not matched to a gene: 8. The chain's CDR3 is CASSSSDRAGYEQYF. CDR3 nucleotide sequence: TGTGCCAGCAGCTCCTCGGACAGGGCCGGCTACGAGCAGTACTTC.

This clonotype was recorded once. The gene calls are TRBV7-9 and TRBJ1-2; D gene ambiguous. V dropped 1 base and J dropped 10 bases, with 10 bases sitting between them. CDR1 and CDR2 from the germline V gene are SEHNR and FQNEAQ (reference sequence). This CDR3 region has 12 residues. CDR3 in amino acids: CASSLVQVVYTF. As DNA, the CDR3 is TGTGCCAGCAGCTTAGTGCAGGTGGTCTACACCTTC.